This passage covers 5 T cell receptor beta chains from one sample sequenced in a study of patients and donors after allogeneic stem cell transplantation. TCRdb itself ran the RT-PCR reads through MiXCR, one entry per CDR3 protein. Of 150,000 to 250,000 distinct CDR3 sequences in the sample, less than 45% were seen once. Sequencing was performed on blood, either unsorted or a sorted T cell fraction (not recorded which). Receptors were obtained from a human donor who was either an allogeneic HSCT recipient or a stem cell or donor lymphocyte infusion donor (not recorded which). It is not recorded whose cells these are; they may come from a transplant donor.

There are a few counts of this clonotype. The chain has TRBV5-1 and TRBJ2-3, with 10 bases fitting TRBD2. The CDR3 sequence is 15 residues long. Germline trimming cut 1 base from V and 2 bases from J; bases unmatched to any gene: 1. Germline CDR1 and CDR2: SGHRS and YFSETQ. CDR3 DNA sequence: TGCGCCAGCAGCTTGACTAGCGGGATCACAGATACGCAGTATTTT. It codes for CASSLTSGITDTQYF.

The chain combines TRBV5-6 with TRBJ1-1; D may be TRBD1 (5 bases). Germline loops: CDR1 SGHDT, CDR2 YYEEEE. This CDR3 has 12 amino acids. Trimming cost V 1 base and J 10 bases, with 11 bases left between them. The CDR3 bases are TGTGCCAGCAGCTTGCAGGGTGGGGGAGCTTTCTTT. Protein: CASSLQGGGAFF.

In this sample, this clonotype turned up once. DNA for the CDR3: TGTGCCAGCAGTGGGGGGCTGAACACTGAAGCTTTCTTT. It is translated as CASSGGLNTEAFF. The V gene is TRBV12-3 or TRBV12-4, the J gene TRBJ1-1; D may be TRBD1 (6 bases). The V end was cut by 5 bases, the J end by 0 bases, with 7 bases between. The CDR3 sequence is 13 residues long.

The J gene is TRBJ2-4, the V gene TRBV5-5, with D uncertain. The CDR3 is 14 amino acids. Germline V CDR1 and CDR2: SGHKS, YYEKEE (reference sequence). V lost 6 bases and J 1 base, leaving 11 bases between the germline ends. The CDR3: CASTLHLAKNIQYF. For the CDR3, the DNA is TGTGCCAGCACCCTACACCTGGCCAAAAACATTCAGTACTTC.

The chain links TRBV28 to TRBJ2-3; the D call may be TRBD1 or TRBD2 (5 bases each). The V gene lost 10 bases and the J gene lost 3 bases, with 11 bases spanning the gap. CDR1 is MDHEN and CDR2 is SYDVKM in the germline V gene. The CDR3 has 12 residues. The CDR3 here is CATGPITDTQYF. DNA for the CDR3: TGTGCCACGGGACCGATAACAGATACGCAGTATTTT.